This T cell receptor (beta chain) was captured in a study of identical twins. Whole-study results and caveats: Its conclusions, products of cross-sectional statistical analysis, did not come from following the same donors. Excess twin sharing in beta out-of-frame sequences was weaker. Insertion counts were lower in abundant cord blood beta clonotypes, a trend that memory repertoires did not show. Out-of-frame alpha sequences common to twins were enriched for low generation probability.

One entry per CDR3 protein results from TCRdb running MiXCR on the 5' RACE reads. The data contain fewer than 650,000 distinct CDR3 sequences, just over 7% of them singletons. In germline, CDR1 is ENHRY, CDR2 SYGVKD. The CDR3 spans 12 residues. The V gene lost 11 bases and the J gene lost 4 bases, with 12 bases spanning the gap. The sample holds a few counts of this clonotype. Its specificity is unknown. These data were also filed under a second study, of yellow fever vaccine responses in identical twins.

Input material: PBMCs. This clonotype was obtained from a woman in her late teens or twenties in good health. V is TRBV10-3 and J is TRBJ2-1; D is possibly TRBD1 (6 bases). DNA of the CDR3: TGTGCCGCCCTGGACAGATACAATGAGCAGTTCTTC. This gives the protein CAALDRYNEQFF.